A selection of T cell receptor beta chains follows, all from one sample in a study of T cells after yellow fever vaccination. TCRdb re-derived calls from the 5' RACE reads in MiXCR, one entry per CDR3 protein. Of about 160,000 distinct CDR3 sequences listed, less than 9% were seen once; the top ten hold more than 2.5%. This specimen consisted of CD4+ T cells sorted from PBMCs, obtained 5 to 6 days after the first yellow fever vaccination. The receptor source for this set is a man aged 18 to 35 who received the YFV17D yellow fever vaccine. CDR3s include the opening cysteine and the closing phenylalanine or tryptophan. The order of the fields is CDR3 protein, CDR3 DNA, V gene, D gene, clone size, J gene. A D gene is named only where the DNA matches it firmly. A clone size is listed for some rows: how often the clone was seen (once, few, many), or a class if it is expanded.

CASSLGASGLDTQYF | TGTGCCAGCAGCTTAGGCGCTAGCGGGTTAGATACGCAGTATTTT | TRBV7-2 | TRBD2 | few | TRBJ2-3
CASSFFGQGDSPLHF | TGTGCCAGCAGCTTCTTTGGACAGGGGGATTCACCCCTCCACTTT | TRBV11-2 | TRBD1 | - | TRBJ1-6
CASSPTSGGAGELFF | TGTGCCAGCAGTCCGACTAGCGGGGGGGCCGGGGAGCTGTTTTTT | TRBV12-3/TRBV12-4 | TRBD2 | many | TRBJ2-2
CASSTSGQNNEQFF | TGTGCCAGCAGCACTTCCGGACAAAACAATGAGCAGTTCTTC | TRBV4-2 | - | many | TRBJ2-1
CSARDKRGQETQYF | TGCAGTGCTAGAGATAAGCGGGGTCAAGAGACCCAGTACTTC | TRBV20-1 | TRBD2 | - | TRBJ2-5
CASSSRAAYYEQYF | TGTGCCAGCAGTTCACGAGCGGCTTACTACGAGCAGTACTTC | TRBV27 | - | many | TRBJ2-7
CASSFLRRNEQFF | TGTGCCAGCAGCTTCTTACGGAGGAATGAGCAGTTCTTC | TRBV12-3/TRBV12-4 | - | - | TRBJ2-1
CSARRNWGRNTEAFF | TGCAGTGCTAGACGCAATTGGGGACGGAACACTGAAGCTTTCTTT | TRBV20-1 | - | many | TRBJ1-1
CASTTGQGGTDTQYF | TGTGCCAGCACGACAGGGCAGGGGGGAACAGATACGCAGTATTTT | TRBV6-1 | - | many | TRBJ2-3
CSASSGAPYNEQFF | TGCAGTGCGTCGAGCGGTGCTCCCTACAATGAGCAGTTCTTC | TRBV20-1 | - | many | TRBJ2-1
CASSFAGVGNQPQHF | TGTGCCAGCAGTTTTGCGGGGGTCGGCAATCAGCCCCAGCATTTT | TRBV12-3/TRBV12-4 | - | - | TRBJ1-5
CASSYSTGFSGNTIYF | TGTGCCAGCAGTTACTCGACCGGGTTCTCTGGAAACACCATATATTTT | TRBV6-2/TRBV6-3 | - | few | TRBJ1-3
CASSLDRVDTGELFF | TGCGCCAGCAGCTTGGACAGGGTTGACACCGGGGAGCTGTTTTTT | TRBV5-1 | - | - | TRBJ2-2
CASSPGTGRYEQYF | TGTGCCAGCAGCCCCGGGACAGGGCGGTACGAGCAGTACTTC | TRBV12-3/TRBV12-4 | TRBD1 | many | TRBJ2-7
CASSYRVGTEAFF | TGTGCCAGCAGCTACAGGGTTGGCACTGAAGCTTTCTTT | TRBV7-9 | - | few | TRBJ1-1
CASLRTATGYEQYF | TGTGCCAGCTTGCGGACCGCAACGGGCTACGAGCAGTACTTC | TRBV6-2/TRBV6-3 | - | many | TRBJ2-7
CSARNPQVYGYTF | TGCAGTGCTAGGAACCCACAGGTCTATGGCTACACCTTC | TRBV20-1 | - | - | TRBJ1-2
CASSQQVPWTFF | TGTGCCAGCTCCCAGCAGGTCCCTTGGACTTTCTTT | TRBV3-1 | - | - | TRBJ1-1
CASSLVNQYNEQFF | TGTGCCAGCAGCTTAGTAAACCAATACAATGAGCAGTTCTTC | TRBV7-8 | - | - | TRBJ2-1
CAGSGNGNTIYF | TGTGCCGGCTCGGGCAATGGAAACACCATATATTTT | TRBV12-3/TRBV12-4 | - | - | TRBJ1-3
CASSFERGGYTF | TGTGCCAGCAGTTTTGAGAGGGGTGGCTACACCTTC | TRBV12-3/TRBV12-4 | - | many | TRBJ1-2
CASRTGVAGSETQYF | TGCGCCAGCAGGACCGGTGTAGCGGGGTCGGAGACCCAGTACTTC | TRBV5-1 | TRBD2 | many | TRBJ2-5
CASSLGGAGAWNEQFF | TGTGCCAGCAGCTTAGGGGGGGCGGGGGCTTGGAATGAGCAGTTCTTC | TRBV7-2 | - | many | TRBJ2-1
CASSVGILETQYF | TGTGCCAGCAGCGTAGGGATTCTCGAGACCCAGTACTTC | TRBV9 | - | - | TRBJ2-5
CASSFVNSPLHF | TGTGCCAGCAGTTTCGTAAATTCACCCCTCCACTTT | TRBV27 | - | - | TRBJ1-6
CASTGTSGEQYF | TGTGCCAGCACCGGGACTAGCGGAGAGCAGTACTTC | TRBV6-6 | TRBD2 | many | TRBJ2-7
CASSTVNRYGYTF | TGTGCCAGCAGTACGGTAAACCGGTATGGCTACACCTTC | TRBV6-6 | - | many | TRBJ1-2
CASSYLAGVNTGELFF | TGTGCCAGCAGCTACCTAGCGGGGGTCAACACCGGGGAGCTGTTTTTT | TRBV7-2 | TRBD2 | many | TRBJ2-2
CASSLTTNYGYTF | TGTGCCAGCAGTCTAACAACTAACTATGGCTACACCTTC | TRBV12-3/TRBV12-4 | - | many | TRBJ1-2
CASSLTLAKDTQYF | TGCGCCAGCAGCTTGACCCTAGCTAAGGATACGCAGTATTTT | TRBV5-1 | - | many | TRBJ2-3
CASSPSGSWGTEAFF | TGTGCCAGCAGTCCGTCGGGCTCTTGGGGCACTGAAGCTTTCTTT | TRBV27 | - | - | TRBJ1-1
CASSAGGGQLADTQYF | TGTGCCAGCAGCGCGGGAGGGGGGCAATTAGCAGATACGCAGTATTTT | TRBV9 | TRBD2 | many | TRBJ2-3
CSAREDLNTEAFF | TGCAGTGCTAGAGAAGACCTGAACACTGAAGCTTTCTTT | TRBV20-1 | - | - | TRBJ1-1
CASSPHGDTQYF | TGTGCCAGCAGTCCCCATGGAGATACGCAGTATTTT | TRBV12-3/TRBV12-4 | - | few | TRBJ2-3
CASSFSDRLQPQHF | TGTGCCAGCAGTTTCTCGGACAGGCTGCAGCCCCAGCATTTT | TRBV27 | TRBD1 | - | TRBJ1-5
CASSFGVPGNTIYF | TGTGCCAGCAGCTTTGGAGTGCCTGGAAACACCATATATTTT | TRBV7-9 | - | many | TRBJ1-3
CASSKIGLAGYNEQFF | TGTGCCAGCAGCAAAATAGGACTAGCGGGGTACAATGAGCAGTTCTTC | TRBV7-3 | TRBD2 | many | TRBJ2-1
CASSLEFVGVGGTGELFF | TGTGCCAGCAGCTTAGAGTTCGTGGGCGTGGGTGGCACCGGGGAGCTGTTTTTT | TRBV11-2 | - | few | TRBJ2-2
CAIPGQVLLYSPLHF | TGCGCCATCCCAGGACAGGTTTTACTTTATTCACCCCTCCACTTT | TRBV10-2 | TRBD1 | many | TRBJ1-6
CATSDLQLGETQFF | TGTGCCACCAGTGATTTGCAGCTGGGTGAGACCCAGTTCTTC | TRBV24-1 | - | many | TRBJ2-1
CASSRSSGPQHF | TGTGCCAGCAGCCGGTCGTCTGGGCCCCAGCATTTT | TRBV7-9 | - | few | TRBJ1-5
CASSLDRGETQYF | TGTGCCAGCAGCCTTGACAGGGGAGAGACCCAGTACTTC | TRBV7-7 | TRBD1 | many | TRBJ2-5
CASSLGGALSYEQYF | TGTGCCAGCAGTTTGGGGGGGGCCCTCTCCTACGAGCAGTACTTC | TRBV12-3/TRBV12-4 | - | many | TRBJ2-7
CASSGRGDNEQFF | TGTGCCAGCAGCGGGCGGGGGGACAATGAGCAGTTCTTC | TRBV7-9 | TRBD2 | few | TRBJ2-1
CASSLTPGTGKEKLFF | TGTGCCAGCAGCCTAACTCCCGGGACAGGGAAAGAAAAACTGTTTTTT | TRBV7-2 | TRBD1 | - | TRBJ1-4
CASRTWSREKLFF | TGTGCCAGCAGGACTTGGAGCCGTGAAAAACTGTTTTTT | TRBV28 | - | many | TRBJ1-4
CASSQDLANTEAFF | TGCGCCAGCAGCCAAGATTTGGCGAACACTGAAGCTTTCTTT | TRBV4-3 | - | few | TRBJ1-1
CASSQEGQDEAFF | TGTGCCAGCAGCCAAGAGGGACAGGATGAAGCTTTCTTT | TRBV3-1 | TRBD1 | - | TRBJ1-1
CASSLMTGGGDTQYF | TGTGCCAGCAGCTTAATGACAGGGGGAGGAGATACGCAGTATTTT | TRBV7-8 | TRBD1 | many | TRBJ2-3
CASSRTGRYSPLHF | TGTGCCAGCAGTCGGACAGGGCGTTATTCACCCCTCCACTTT | TRBV6-5 | TRBD1 | many | TRBJ1-6
CASSSDARGGRAGELFF | TGTGCCAGCAGTTCTGACGCTCGGGGGGGCCGGGCCGGGGAGCTGTTTTTT | TRBV6-2/TRBV6-3 | TRBD2 | - | TRBJ2-2
CASSFRGRETQYF | TGCGCCAGCAGCTTCAGGGGGCGGGAGACCCAGTACTTC | TRBV5-1 | TRBD1 | many | TRBJ2-5
CASSPTDSGPNVLTF | TGCGCCAGCAGCCCTACAGACTCTGGGCCCAACGTCCTGACTTTC | TRBV5-1 | - | many | TRBJ2-6
CASSLATSSSYNEQFF | TGCGCCAGCAGCTTGGCGACTAGTAGCTCCTACAATGAGCAGTTCTTC | TRBV5-1 | - | - | TRBJ2-1
CAISESVYGYTF | TGTGCCATCAGTGAGTCGGTCTATGGCTACACCTTC | TRBV10-3 | - | few | TRBJ1-2
CASSLRTGLTEAFF | TGTGCCAGCAGCCTCAGGACAGGGTTAACTGAAGCTTTCTTT | TRBV3-1 | TRBD1 | few | TRBJ1-1
CASSQRQGDEKLFF | TGTGCCAGCAGCCAGAGACAGGGGGATGAAAAACTGTTTTTT | TRBV5-5 | TRBD1 | many | TRBJ1-4
CASSLKGPGDEQYF | TGCGCCAGCAGCTTGAAGGGCCCCGGGGACGAGCAGTACTTC | TRBV5-1 | - | many | TRBJ2-7
CASSPPVNTEAFF | TGTGCCAGCTCACCACCGGTGAACACTGAAGCTTTCTTT | TRBV18 | - | many | TRBJ1-1